The 24 T cell receptor beta chains in this list originate from one sample, sequenced in a study of breast tumors, draining lymph nodes, adjacent tissues. TCRdb reprocessed the multiplex PCR reads via MiXCR and lists one record per CDR3 protein. The sample holds approximately 190,000 distinct CDR3 sequences, roughly 31% seen once. Axillary draining lymph nodes of breast cancer patients supplied the node samples. The sample comprised axillary lymph node tissue. These receptor sequences come from a female donor with breast cancer. Some clones in this sample may be carry-over from other donors' samples.

This clonotype was observed at least ten times. J is TRBJ1-6 and V is TRBV5-1; 7 positions agree with TRBD1. This CDR3 comprises 14 residues. Germline V gene sequence: CDR1 SGHRS, CDR2 YFSETQ. The ends lost 4 bases at V and 8 bases at J; junction bases unmatched: 6. Here the CDR3 reads CASSPGQEDSPLHF. The DNA of the CDR3 is TGCGCCAGCAGCCCAGGACAGGAAGATTCACCCCTCCACTTT.

There are many counts of this clonotype. The rearrangement links TRBV11-2 to TRBJ1-3; D is unclear. V lost 3 bases and J lost 1, with 7 bases in between. CDR3 size: 14 residues. The V gene's germline CDR1 is SGHAT and CDR2 FQNNGV. The CDR3 bases are TGTGCCAGCAGCTTCTCGGGGTCTGGAAACACCATATATTTT. It is translated as CASSFSGSGNTIYF.

This chain uses TRBV2 with TRBJ2-7; D tentatively fits TRBD1 or TRBD2 (5 bases each). V was trimmed by 7 bases and J by 4 bases, leaving 11 bases between them. This CDR3 is 12 amino acids long. CDR1 SNHLY and CDR2 FYNNEI come from the germline V gene. The chain's CDR3 is CASTDGGYEQYF. The CDR3 DNA sequence: TGTGCCAGCACCGATGGGGGTTACGAGCAGTACTTC.

In this sample, this clonotype turned up many times. The chain uses TRBV24-1 and TRBJ2-5, with 7 bases lining up with TRBD2. Germline-derived CDR1 and CDR2 are KGHDR and SFDVKD. After removal of 4 bases from V and 5 bases from J, the junction contained 9 bases not matched to a gene. The CDR3 sequence is 15 residues long. CDR3 in DNA: TGTGCCACCAGTGAACGAGCGGGATTAACGGAGACCCAGTACTTC. This sequence encodes CATSERAGLTETQYF.

This clonotype was found many times. The rearrangement links TRBV12-3 or TRBV12-4 to TRBJ2-7; no clear D gene. This CDR3 is 11 amino acids long. Trimming shortened V by 8 bases and J by 5 bases, and 10 bases separated the two germline ends. The CDR3 region has the DNA TGTGCCAGCGGACGGTTCCACGAGCAGTACTTC. Translation: CASGRFHEQYF.

The chain uses TRBV20-1 and TRBJ2-3; 12 bases are shared with TRBD1. Trimming at V came to 1 base and at J to 11 bases, leaving 13 bases not matched to a gene. The V gene's germline CDR1 is DFQATT and CDR2 SNEGSKA (reference sequence). The CDR3 is 16 residues long. CDR3: CSARGPQGQGADEQYF. In DNA, the CDR3 is TGCAGTGCTAGAGGACCACAGGGACAGGGGGCAGATGAGCAGTATTTT.

This clonotype has at least ten counts. The J gene is TRBJ2-5, the V gene TRBV20-1; no definite D call. The length of the CDR3 is 13 residues. Trimming stripped 5 bases from V and 6 bases from J, with 16 bases between. Germline-derived CDR1 and CDR2 are DFQATT and SNEGSKA (reference sequence). The CDR3 reads CSAPEDGRKTQYF. In DNA, the CDR3 is TGCAGTGCTCCAGAGGACGGGCGGAAGACCCAGTACTTC.

The chain employs TRBV19 and TRBJ2-2; 7 positions agree with TRBD1. CDR3 length: 13 amino acids. J was trimmed by 8 bases and V by 4 bases; bases with no gene match: 4. Germline V gene data show CDR1 as LNHDA and CDR2 as SQIVND (reference sequence). The CDR3 coding sequence is TGTGCCAGTAGTACGGGGACAGCAGGGGAGCTGTTTTTT. It yields the protein CASSTGTAGELFF.

This clonotype has at least ten counts. The CDR3: CASSLQVEDTQYF. The CDR3, as DNA: TGTGCCAGCAGCCTCCAGGTGGAAGATACGCAGTATTTT. This rearrangement joins TRBV13 to TRBJ2-3; D unresolved. Trimming left V 5 bases short and J 5 bases short, with 11 bases between. The germline gives CDR1 PRHDT, CDR2 FYEKMQ (reference sequence). This CDR3 spans 13 amino acids. Full variable domain (outside the CDR3, taken from reference TRBV13 and TRBJ2-3): AAGVIQSPRHLIKEKRETATLKCYPIPRHDTVYWYQQGPGQDPQFLISFYEKMQSDKGSIPDRFSAQQFSDYHSELNMSSLELGDSALYFCASSLQVEDTQYFGPGTRLTVL.

To note about this clonotype: As the CDR3 is not closed by the conserved phenylalanine or tryptophan, this likely results from a read error. The rearrangement links TRBV4-2 to TRBJ1-6; tentative D call: TRBD1 (6 bases). Per germline, CDR1 LGHNA and CDR2 YNFKEQ. Trimming left V 0 bases short and J 5 bases short, with 14 bases between. This CDR3 region has 17 residues. The CDR3 reads CASSQDSGGADNSPLHP. CDR3 DNA: TGTGCCAGCAGCCAAGATTCGGGGGGGGCTGATAATTCACCCCTCCACCCT.

J is TRBJ1-6 and V is TRBV2; D not certain. Germline loops: CDR1 SNHLY, CDR2 FYNNEI. This CDR3 region has 14 residues. Trimming stripped 4 bases from V and 6 bases from J, with 10 bases between. This CDR3 reads CASSVNSFNSPLHF. Written as DNA, the CDR3 is TGTGCCAGCAGTGTTAACAGCTTTAATTCACCCCTCCACTTT.

The V and J genes are TRBV7-9 and TRBJ1-3, with a tentative D call TRBD1 (5 bases). V was shortened by 5 bases and J by 8 bases, with 22 bases between the two germline ends. This CDR3 comprises 16 residues. Germline V CDR1 and CDR2: SEHNR, FQNEAQ (reference sequence). The CDR3 reads CASSHTSGGQLHTIYF. The CDR3, as DNA: TGTGCCAGCAGCCATACTAGCGGCGGACAACTTCACACCATATATTTT. Full variable domain (remainder filled in from reference TRBV7-9 and TRBJ1-3): DTGVSQNPRHKITKRGQNVTFRCDPISEHNRLYWYRQTLGQGPEFLTYFQNEAQLEKSRLLSDRFSAERPKGSFSTLEIQRTEQGDSAMYLCASSHTSGGQLHTIYFGEGSWLTVV.

This clonotype has more than one count but fewer than ten. A read error may account for a junction end that differs from germline. The chain has TRBV12-3 or TRBV12-4 and TRBJ2-1; 8 bases align to TRBD1. This CDR3 region has 15 residues. This chain's CDR3 is CASSWDRSSYDEQFF. The CDR3 bases are TGTGCCAGCAGCTGGGACAGGAGCTCCTACGATGAGCAGTTCTTC.

At least ten counts were recorded for this clonotype. The chain has TRBV20-1 and TRBJ1-2; D call uncertain. Germline V gene sequence: CDR1 DFQATT, CDR2 SNEGSKA (reference sequence). The CDR3 is made up of 11 amino acids. The ends were cut back, 3 bases at V and 6 bases at J, with 8 bases in the middle. CDR3 region: CSASRLDGYTF. Written as DNA, the CDR3 is TGCAGTGCTAGCAGGCTGGATGGCTACACCTTC.

This clonotype turned up a few times. V gene TRBV6-5 combines with J gene TRBJ2-5; 8 bases line up with TRBD2. The CDR3 runs to 12 residues. Losses at the gene ends were 11 bases for V and 5 bases for J; bases not matched to a gene: 7. Germline loops: CDR1 MNHEY, CDR2 SVGAGI. The CDR3 DNA follows: TGTGCCTGCAATCCGGGGGGGGAGACCCAGTACTTC. Translated: CACNPGGETQYF.

CDR3 in DNA: TGTGCCAGCAGTGAGTCGACAGTAAGCACTGAAGCTTTCTTT. It translates to CASSESTVSTEAFF. The chain joins TRBV6-4 to TRBJ1-1, with D perhaps matching TRBD1 (5 bases). This CDR3 is 14 amino acids long. V lost 3 bases, J lost 4 bases, and 12 bases lay in between. The germline V gene encodes CDR1 MRHNA and CDR2 SNTAGT.

The rearrangement uses TRBV20-1 and TRBJ2-4; 7 bases fit TRBD1. This CDR3 region has 16 residues. V trimming: 2 bases; J trimming: 5 bases; junction bases outside the gene matches: 12. Germline V gene sequence: CDR1 DFQATT, CDR2 SNEGSKA (reference sequence). CDR3 residues: CSARQQRGDSQNIQYF. DNA of the CDR3: TGCAGTGCTAGACAGCAGCGAGGGGACAGCCAAAACATTCAGTACTTC.

The chain uses TRBV15 and TRBJ1-2; D is perhaps TRBD1 (6 bases). The CDR3 is 18 residues long. V shed 3 bases and J shed 4 bases, with 24 bases lying between them. In germline, CDR1 is LNHNV, CDR2 YYDKDF (reference sequence). CDR3 region: CATSSAPDSAPRGYGYTF. DNA for the CDR3: TGTGCCACCAGCAGTGCTCCGGACAGCGCCCCGAGGGGCTATGGCTACACCTTC.

This clonotype was counted once. The chain joins TRBV29-1 to TRBJ2-1, with 12 nucleotides matching TRBD2. Germline V gives CDR1 SQVTM, CDR2 ANQGSEA. The ends lost 7 bases at V and 8 bases at J; junction bases unmatched: 3. This CDR3 is 12 amino acids long. In nucleotides, the CDR3 is TGCAGCGCGACTAGCGGGAGCGATGAGCAGTTCTTC. Its translation: CSATSGSDEQFF.

This clonotype showed up just a few times. This sequence joins TRBV28 and TRBJ1-3; 7 bases are shared with TRBD1. The V gene's germline CDR1 is MDHEN and CDR2 SYDVKM. The CDR3 loop spans 18 amino acids. V shed 3 bases, J shed 2 bases, and the junction held 13 bases outside the gene matches. The CDR3 bases are TGTGCCAGCAGTTTCGGGGGAGGGGGCCCGGGCCCTGGAAACACCATATATTTT. Its protein product is CASSFGGGGPGPGNTIYF.

This clonotype was seen many times. This may stem from a read error, because a much larger clone lies one nucleotide away. The rearrangement joins TRBV11-2 to TRBJ2-1, with 11 nucleotides matching TRBD2. This CDR3 region has 15 residues. In germline, CDR1 is SGHAT, CDR2 FQNNGV. Trimming took 4 bases from V and 2 from J; bases not matched to a gene: 1. CDR3 in DNA: TGTGCCAGCAGCTCGGGACTAGCGGCCTACAATGAGCAGTTCTTC. Its translation: CASSSGLAAYNEQFF.

Of note for this clonotype: A much larger clone differs by one base, so this may be a read error. The chain links TRBV6-6 to TRBJ2-5; D gene unclear. This CDR3 spans 13 amino acids. Germline V gene lookup returns CDR1 MNHNY and CDR2 SVGAGI (reference sequence). V lost 5 bases and J 5 bases, leaving 12 bases between the germline ends. CDR3 amino acids: CASSHQALETQYF. The CDR3 DNA reads TGTGCCAGCAGTCACCAGGCTTTGGAGACCCAGTACTTC.

This chain uses TRBV25-1 with TRBJ2-2, with 11 positions matching TRBD2. The CDR3 loop spans 15 amino acids. CDR1 and CDR2 from the germline V gene are MGHDK and SYGVNS. V gave up 5 bases and J gave up 9 bases; unmatched junction bases: 8. The CDR3 coding sequence is TGTGCCAGCAGTAATAGCGGGAGGGCCTCTCGGGAGCTGTTTTTT. It translates to CASSNSGRASRELFF.

This clonotype was picked up many times. At one end the junction does not follow the germline gene, possibly because of a read error. The rearrangement uses TRBV7-3 and TRBJ2-5; 9 bases line up with TRBD1. Germline lookup yields CDR1 SGHTA and CDR2 FQGTGA. CDR3 length equals 15 residues. CDR3 protein: CASTVPGQGKETQHF. In DNA, the CDR3 is TGTGCCAGCACCGTCCCGGGACAGGGAAAAGAGACCCAGCACTTC.